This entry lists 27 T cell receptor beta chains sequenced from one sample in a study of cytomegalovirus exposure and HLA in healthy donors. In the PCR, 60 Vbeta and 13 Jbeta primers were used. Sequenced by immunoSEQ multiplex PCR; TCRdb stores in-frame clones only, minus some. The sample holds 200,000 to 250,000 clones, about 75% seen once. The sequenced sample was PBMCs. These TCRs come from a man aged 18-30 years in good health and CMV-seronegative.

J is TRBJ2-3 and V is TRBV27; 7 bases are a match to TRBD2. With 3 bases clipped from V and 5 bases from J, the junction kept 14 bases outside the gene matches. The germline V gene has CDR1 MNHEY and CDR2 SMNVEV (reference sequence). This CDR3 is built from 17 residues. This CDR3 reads CASSFFSGGSRVDTQYF. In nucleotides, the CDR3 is TGTGCCAGCAGTTTCTTTTCTGGCGGGAGTAGGGTAGATACGCAGTATTTT.

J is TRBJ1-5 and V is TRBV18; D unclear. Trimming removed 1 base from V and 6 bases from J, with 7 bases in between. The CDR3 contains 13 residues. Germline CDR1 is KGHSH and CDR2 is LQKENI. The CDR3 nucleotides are TGTGCCAGCTCACCACGGGGAGGTCAGCCCCAGCATTTT. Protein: CASSPRGGQPQHF.

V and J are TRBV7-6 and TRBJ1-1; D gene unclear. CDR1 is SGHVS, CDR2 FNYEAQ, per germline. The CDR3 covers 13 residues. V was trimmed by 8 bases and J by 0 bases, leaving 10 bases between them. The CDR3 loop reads CASSQTMNTEAFF. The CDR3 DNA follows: TGTGCCAGCTCACAGACTATGAACACTGAAGCTTTCTTT.

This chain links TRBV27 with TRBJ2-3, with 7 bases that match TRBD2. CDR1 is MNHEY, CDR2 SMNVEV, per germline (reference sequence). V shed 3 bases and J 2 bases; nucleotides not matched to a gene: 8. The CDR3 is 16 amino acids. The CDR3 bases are TGTGCCAGCAGTTTTGGCGGCGGGAGTGCCACAGATACGCAGTATTTT. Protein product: CASSFGGGSATDTQYF.

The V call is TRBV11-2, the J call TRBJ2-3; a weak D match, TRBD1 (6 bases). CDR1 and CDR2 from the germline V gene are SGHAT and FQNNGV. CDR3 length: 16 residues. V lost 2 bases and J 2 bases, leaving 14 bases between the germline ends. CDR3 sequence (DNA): TGTGCCAGCAGCTTACGCCCACAGGGAATCACAGATACGCAGTATTTT. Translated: CASSLRPQGITDTQYF.

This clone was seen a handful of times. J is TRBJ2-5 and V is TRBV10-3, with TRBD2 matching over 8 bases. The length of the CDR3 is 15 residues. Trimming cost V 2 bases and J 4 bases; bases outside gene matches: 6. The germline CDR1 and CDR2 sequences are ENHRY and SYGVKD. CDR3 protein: CAISEERGIGETQYF. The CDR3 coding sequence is TGTGCCATCAGTGAGGAGCGGGGGATCGGAGAGACCCAGTACTTC.

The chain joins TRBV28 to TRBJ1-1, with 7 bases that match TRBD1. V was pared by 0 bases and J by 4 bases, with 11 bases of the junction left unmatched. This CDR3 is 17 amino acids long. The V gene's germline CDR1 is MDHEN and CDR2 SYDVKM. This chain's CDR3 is CASSLWTTGRRGTEAFF. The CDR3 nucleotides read TGTGCCAGCAGTTTATGGACGACAGGGCGAAGGGGCACTGAAGCTTTCTTT.

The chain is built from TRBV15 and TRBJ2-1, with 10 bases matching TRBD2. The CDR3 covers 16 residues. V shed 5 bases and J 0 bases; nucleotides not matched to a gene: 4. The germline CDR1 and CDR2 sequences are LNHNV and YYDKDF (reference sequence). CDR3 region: CATSARTSGSYNEQFF. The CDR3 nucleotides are TGTGCCACCAGCGCCCGGACTAGCGGCTCCTACAATGAGCAGTTCTTC.

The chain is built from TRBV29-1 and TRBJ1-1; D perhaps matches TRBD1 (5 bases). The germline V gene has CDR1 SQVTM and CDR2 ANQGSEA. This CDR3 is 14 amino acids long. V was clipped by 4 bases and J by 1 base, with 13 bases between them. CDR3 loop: CSVVRQSGNTEAFF. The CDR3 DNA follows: TGCAGCGTTGTCAGACAGTCGGGGAACACTGAAGCTTTCTTT. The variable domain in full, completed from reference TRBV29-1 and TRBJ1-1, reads SAVISQKPSRDICQRGTSLTIQCQVDSQVTMMFWYRQQPGQSLTLIATANQGSEATYESGFVIDKFPISRPNLTFSTLTVSNMSPEDSSIYLCSVVRQSGNTEAFFGQGTRLTVV.

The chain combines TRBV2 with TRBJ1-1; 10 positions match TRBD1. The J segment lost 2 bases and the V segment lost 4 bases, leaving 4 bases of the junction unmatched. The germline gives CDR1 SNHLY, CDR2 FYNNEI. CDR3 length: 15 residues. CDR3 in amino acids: CASSGDRGFNTEAFF. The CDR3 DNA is TGTGCCAGCAGTGGGGACAGGGGATTTAACACTGAAGCTTTCTTT.

The CDR3 is CASSQQGGGEQFF. The DNA of the CDR3 is TGTGCCAGCAGCCAGCAGGGGGGCGGTGAGCAGTTCTTC. This chain connects TRBV14 to TRBJ2-1; D might be TRBD1 (7 bases). The CDR3 is 13 amino acids. Germline CDR1 is SGHDN and CDR2 is FVKESK. Trimming cost V 3 bases and J 9 bases, with 12 bases left between them.

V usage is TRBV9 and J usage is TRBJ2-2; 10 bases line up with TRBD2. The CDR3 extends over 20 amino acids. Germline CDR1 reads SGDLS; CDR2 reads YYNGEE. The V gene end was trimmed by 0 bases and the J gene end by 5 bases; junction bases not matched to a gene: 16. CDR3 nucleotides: TGTGCCAGCAGCGTAGCTCGACGAAGCGGGGGGGCCGTTAGTACCGGGGAGCTGTTTTTT. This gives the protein CASSVARRSGGAVSTGELFF.

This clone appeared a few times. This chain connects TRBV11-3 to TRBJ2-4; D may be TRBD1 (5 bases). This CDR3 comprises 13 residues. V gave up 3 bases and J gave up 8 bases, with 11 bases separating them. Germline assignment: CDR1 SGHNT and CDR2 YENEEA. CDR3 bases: TGTGCCAGCAGCTTTCAGGGCGCGGACATTCAGTACTTC. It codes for CASSFQGADIQYF.

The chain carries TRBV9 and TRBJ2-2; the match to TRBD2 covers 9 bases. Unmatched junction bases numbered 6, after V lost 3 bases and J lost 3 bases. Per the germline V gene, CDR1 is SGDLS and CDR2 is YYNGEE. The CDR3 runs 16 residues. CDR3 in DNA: TGTGCCAGCAGCGCAGGAGCGGGGGGTTACACCGGGGAGCTGTTTTTT. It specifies CASSAGAGGYTGELFF.

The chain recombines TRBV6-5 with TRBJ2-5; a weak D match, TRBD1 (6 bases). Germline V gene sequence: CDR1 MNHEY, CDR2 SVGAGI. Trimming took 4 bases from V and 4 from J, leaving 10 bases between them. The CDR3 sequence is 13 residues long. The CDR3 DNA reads TGTGCCAGCAGTTCACAGGGTGGAGAGACCCAGTACTTC. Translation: CASSSQGGETQYF.

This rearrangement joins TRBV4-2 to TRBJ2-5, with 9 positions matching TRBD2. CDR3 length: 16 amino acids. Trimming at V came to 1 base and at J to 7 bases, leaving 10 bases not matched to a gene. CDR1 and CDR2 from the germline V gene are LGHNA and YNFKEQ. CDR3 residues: CASSQVAGGAKMTQYF. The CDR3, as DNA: TGTGCCAGCAGCCAAGTGGCGGGGGGGGCGAAGATGACCCAGTACTTC.

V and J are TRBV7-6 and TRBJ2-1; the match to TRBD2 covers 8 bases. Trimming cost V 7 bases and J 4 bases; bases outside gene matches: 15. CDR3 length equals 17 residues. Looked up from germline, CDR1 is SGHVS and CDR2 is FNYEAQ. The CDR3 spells CASTTDRGGAWYNEQFF. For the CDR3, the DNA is TGTGCCAGCACCACTGACCGGGGGGGGGCCTGGTACAATGAGCAGTTCTTC.

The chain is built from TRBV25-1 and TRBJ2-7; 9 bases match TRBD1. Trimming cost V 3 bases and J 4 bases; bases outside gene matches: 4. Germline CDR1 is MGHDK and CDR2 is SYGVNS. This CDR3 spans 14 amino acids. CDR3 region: CASSEDRGKYEQYF. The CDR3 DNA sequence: TGTGCCAGCAGTGAGGACAGGGGAAAGTACGAGCAGTACTTC.

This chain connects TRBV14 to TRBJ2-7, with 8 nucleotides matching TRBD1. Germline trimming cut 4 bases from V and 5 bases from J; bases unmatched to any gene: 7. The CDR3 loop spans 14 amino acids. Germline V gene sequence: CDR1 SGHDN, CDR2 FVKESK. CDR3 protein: CASSRGRGRDEQYF. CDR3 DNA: TGTGCCAGCAGCCGGGGCAGGGGGCGCGACGAGCAGTACTTC.

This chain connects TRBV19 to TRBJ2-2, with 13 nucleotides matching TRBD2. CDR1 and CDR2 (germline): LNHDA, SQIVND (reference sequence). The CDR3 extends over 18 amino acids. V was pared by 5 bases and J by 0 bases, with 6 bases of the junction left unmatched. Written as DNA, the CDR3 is TGTGCCAGTAGTTCCCGACTAGCGGGAGGCCCGAACACCGGGGAGCTGTTTTTT. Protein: CASSSRLAGGPNTGELFF.

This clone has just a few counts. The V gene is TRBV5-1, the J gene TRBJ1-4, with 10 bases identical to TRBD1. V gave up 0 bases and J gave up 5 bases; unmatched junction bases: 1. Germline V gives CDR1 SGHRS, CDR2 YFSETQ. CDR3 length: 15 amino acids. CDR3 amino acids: CASSLEDRGNEKLFF. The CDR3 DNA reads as TGCGCCAGCAGCTTGGAGGACAGGGGGAATGAAAAACTGTTTTTT. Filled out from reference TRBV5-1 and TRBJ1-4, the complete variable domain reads KAGVTQTPRYLIKTRGQQVTLSCSPISGHRSVSWYQQTPGQGLQFLFEYFSETQRNKGNFPGRFSGRQFSNSRSEMNVSTLELGDSALYLCASSLEDRGNEKLFFGSGTQLSVL.

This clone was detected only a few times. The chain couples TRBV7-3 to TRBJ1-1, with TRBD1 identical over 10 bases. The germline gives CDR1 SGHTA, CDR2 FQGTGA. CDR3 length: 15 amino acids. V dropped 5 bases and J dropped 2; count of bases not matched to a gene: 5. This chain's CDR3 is CASSLTGGVNTEAFF. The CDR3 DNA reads TGTGCCAGCAGCCTGACAGGGGGCGTAAACACTGAAGCTTTCTTT.

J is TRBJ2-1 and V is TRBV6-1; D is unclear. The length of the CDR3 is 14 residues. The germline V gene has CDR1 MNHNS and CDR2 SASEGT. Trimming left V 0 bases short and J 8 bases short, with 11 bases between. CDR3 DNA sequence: TGTGCCAGCAGTGAAGCGCTACCCCCGGATGAGCAGTTCTTC. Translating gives CASSEALPPDEQFF.

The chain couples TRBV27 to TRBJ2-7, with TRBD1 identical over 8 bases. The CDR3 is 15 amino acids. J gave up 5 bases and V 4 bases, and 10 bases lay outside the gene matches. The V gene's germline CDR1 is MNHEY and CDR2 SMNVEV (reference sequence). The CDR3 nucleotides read TGTGCCAGCAGTTCCCATCGGACAGGGAAGGACGAGCAGTACTTC. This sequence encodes CASSSHRTGKDEQYF.

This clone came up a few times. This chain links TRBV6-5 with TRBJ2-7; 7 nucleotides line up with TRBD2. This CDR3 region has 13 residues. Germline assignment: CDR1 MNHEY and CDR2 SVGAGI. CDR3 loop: CVSFGGNPYEQYF. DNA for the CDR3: TGTGTCTCGTTCGGGGGGAATCCCTACGAGCAGTACTTC.

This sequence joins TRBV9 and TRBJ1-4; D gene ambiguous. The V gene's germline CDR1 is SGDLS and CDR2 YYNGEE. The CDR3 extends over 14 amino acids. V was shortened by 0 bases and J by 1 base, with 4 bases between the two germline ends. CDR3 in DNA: TGTGCCAGCAGCGTAGATCAAACTAATGAAAAACTGTTTTTT. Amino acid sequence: CASSVDQTNEKLFF.

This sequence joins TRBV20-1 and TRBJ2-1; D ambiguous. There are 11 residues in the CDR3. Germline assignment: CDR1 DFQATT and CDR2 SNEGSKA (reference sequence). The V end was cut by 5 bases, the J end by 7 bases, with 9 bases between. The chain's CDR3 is CSAPVRNEQFF. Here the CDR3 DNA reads TGCAGTGCTCCTGTGAGGAATGAGCAGTTCTTC.